This T cell receptor (beta chain) is drawn from a study of T cell repertoires in cytomegalovirus infection. Overall study: Indications came from public TCR beta signatures; they pointed to CMV infection and to a matching HLA type.

Study observations and caveats: Clonotypes of TCR beta that were HLA-C-restricted and CMV-specific dominated the ex vivo response.

This clonotype was seen a few times. Its cognate antigen is unknown. Trimming cost V 11 bases and J 5 bases, with 13 bases left between them. Germline V gene sequence: CDR1 SNHLY, CDR2 FYNNEI. CDR3 length equals 12 residues. TCRdb re-derived calls from the reads in MiXCR, one entry per CDR3 protein. The table shows over 450,000 distinct CDR3 sequences, with 11% occurring only once. The sample was PBMCs. This sequence joins TRBV2 and TRBJ2-1; the D is unclear. This clonotype was sampled from a human donor in good health (CMV status not recorded). Some clones in this sample may be carry-over from other donors' samples. CDR3 bases: TGTGCCCGTGACGGGCCACACAATGAGCAGTTCTTC. It translates to CARDGPHNEQFF.